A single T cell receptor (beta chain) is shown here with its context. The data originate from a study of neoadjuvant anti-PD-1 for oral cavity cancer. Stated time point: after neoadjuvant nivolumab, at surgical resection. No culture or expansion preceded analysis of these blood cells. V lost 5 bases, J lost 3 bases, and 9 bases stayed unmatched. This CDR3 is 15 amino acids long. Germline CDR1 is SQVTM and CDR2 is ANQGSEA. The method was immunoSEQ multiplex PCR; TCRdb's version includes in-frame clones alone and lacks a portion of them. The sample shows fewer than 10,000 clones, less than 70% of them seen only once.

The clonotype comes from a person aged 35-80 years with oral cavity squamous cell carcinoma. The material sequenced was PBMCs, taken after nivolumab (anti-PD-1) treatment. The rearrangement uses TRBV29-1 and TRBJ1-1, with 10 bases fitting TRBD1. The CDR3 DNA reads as TGCAGCGTTCTTTTGACCGGGACAGGGGACACTGAAGCTTTCTTT. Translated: CSVLLTGTGDTEAFF.